The 20 T cell receptor beta chains reported below all come from one sample, sequenced in a study of control samples from healthy donors and cancer patients. Measured with immunoSEQ multiplex PCR; TCRdb has only the in-frame clones, and not every one. The table has 70,000 to 95,000 clones, around 87% seen once; the top ten hold around 18%. Sequencing was performed on blood. These receptor sequences come from a man in his fifties in good health.

The chain joins TRBV4-1 to TRBJ2-7; a possible D gene is TRBD1 (6 bases). The germline V gene encodes CDR1 MGHRA and CDR2 YSYEKL. This CDR3 contains 14 residues. V was pared by 5 bases and J by 3 bases, with 14 bases between. This chain's CDR3 is CASSSPGQIYEQYF. The DNA of the CDR3 is TGCGCCAGCAGCTCACCGGGACAAATCTACGAGCAGTACTTC.

The gene calls are TRBV13 and TRBJ2-2, with a weak D call TRBD1 (6 bases). The CDR3 contains 18 residues. Germline-derived CDR1 and CDR2 are PRHDT and FYEKMQ (reference sequence). Trimming shortened V by 5 bases and J by 1 base, and 20 bases separated the two germline ends. CDR3: CASSVTGWATQNTGELFF. The CDR3 DNA sequence: TGTGCCAGCAGCGTTACAGGGTGGGCCACCCAGAACACCGGGGAGCTGTTTTTT.

The rearrangement uses TRBV4-3 and TRBJ1-2; D not resolved. Trimming took off 4 bases at V and 2 bases at J, with 14 bases between the two ends. This CDR3 spans 15 amino acids. Germline values: CDR1 LGHNA, CDR2 YSLEER. CDR3 residues: CASSPGRQANYGYTF. The CDR3 nucleotides read TGCGCCAGCAGCCCTGGGAGGCAGGCCAACTATGGCTACACCTTC.

V usage is TRBV7-9 and J usage is TRBJ2-7; no firm D call. The CDR3 is 15 amino acids. Trimming cost V 4 bases and J 0 bases, with 13 bases left between them. Per the germline V gene, CDR1 is SEHNR and CDR2 is FQNEAQ (reference sequence). The CDR3 sequence: CASSSKESVSYEQYF. The CDR3 DNA is TGTGCCAGCAGCTCCAAGGAGAGCGTCTCCTACGAGCAGTACTTC.

The chain uses TRBV13 and TRBJ1-1, with TRBD1 identical over 12 bases. The CDR3 runs to 15 residues. V lost 4 bases, J lost 3 bases, and 3 bases stayed unmatched. Germline assignment: CDR1 PRHDT and CDR2 FYEKMQ (reference sequence). The CDR3 DNA is TGTGCCAGCAGCTCCGGGGACAGGGGGCACACTGAAGCTTTCTTT. Its translation is CASSSGDRGHTEAFF.

J is TRBJ1-3 and V is TRBV6-5; D uncertain. There are 15 residues in the CDR3. V was clipped by 0 bases and J by 0 bases, with 6 bases between them. CDR1 is MNHEY, CDR2 SVGAGI, per germline. The CDR3 DNA sequence: TGTGCCAGCAGTTACTCAGGGAGCTCTGGAAACACCATATATTTT. Its protein is CASSYSGSSGNTIYF.

This chain links TRBV12-3 or TRBV12-4 with TRBJ1-5; D remains ambiguous. The CDR3 covers 13 residues. V was cut by 4 bases and J by 7 bases, with 11 bases left in between. CDR3: CASSSKLGQPQHF. CDR3 bases: TGTGCCAGCAGTTCTAAACTTGGGCAGCCCCAGCATTTT.

CDR3 region: CASSLTNLDVTGELFF. CDR3 coding DNA: TGTGCCAGCAGCTTGACCAATTTGGATGTCACCGGGGAGCTGTTTTTT. J is TRBJ2-2 and V is TRBV5-6; D unclear. Per the germline V gene, CDR1 is SGHDT and CDR2 is YYEEEE. V lost 1 base to trimming and J lost 4 bases, with 14 bases between them. The CDR3 is made up of 16 amino acids.

The chain couples TRBV4-2 to TRBJ1-2; D unresolved. V lost 2 bases to trimming and J lost 2 bases, with 3 bases between them. CDR3 size: 12 residues. Germline CDR1 LGHNA, CDR2 YNFKEQ. The CDR3 is CASSQSNYGYTF. The DNA of the CDR3 is TGTGCCAGCAGCCAATCCAACTATGGCTACACCTTC.

The V gene is TRBV2, the J gene TRBJ1-5, with D uncertain. The CDR3 contains 13 residues. V gave up 2 bases and J gave up 4 bases, with 6 bases separating them. Germline V lookup: CDR1 SNHLY, CDR2 FYNNEI. The CDR3 nucleotides read TGTGCCAGCAGTGAAACTCGGAATCAGCCCCAGCATTTT. Its protein is CASSETRNQPQHF.

The V call is TRBV24-1, the J call TRBJ2-3; 10 nucleotides align to TRBD1. The CDR3 sequence is 15 residues long. Germline loops: CDR1 KGHDR, CDR2 SFDVKD. The ends lost 7 bases at V and 4 bases at J; junction bases unmatched: 7. The CDR3 protein is CATSAGQGRADTQYF. In nucleotides, the CDR3 is TGTGCCACCAGCGCGGGACAGGGGAGGGCAGATACGCAGTATTTT.

J is TRBJ1-2 and V is TRBV5-4; D is possibly TRBD1 (5 bases). V was trimmed by 0 bases and J by 4 bases, leaving 13 bases between them. This CDR3 comprises 15 residues. The germline CDR1 and CDR2 sequences are SGHNT and YYREEE (reference sequence). CDR3 in DNA: TGTGCCAGCAGCTTGGGGGGCCAAGGGTTCTATGGCTACACCTTC. This encodes CASSLGGQGFYGYTF.

This chain links TRBV4-1 with TRBJ1-1, with 8 bases identical to TRBD1. The CDR3 has 14 amino acids. V shed 6 bases, J shed 4 bases, and the junction held 7 bases outside the gene matches. The germline V gene encodes CDR1 MGHRA and CDR2 YSYEKL. The DNA for the CDR3 is TGCGCCAGCAGGGCAGGGGGCCAGGCCACTGAAGCTTTCTTT. Translating it yields CASRAGGQATEAFF.

The chain carries TRBV6-6 and TRBJ2-7; D remains unclear. The germline V gene has CDR1 MNHNY and CDR2 SVGAGI (reference sequence). CDR3 length: 14 residues. V was shortened by 0 bases and J by 3 bases, with 9 bases between the two germline ends. CDR3 amino acids: CASSYSLIDYEQYF. The CDR3 nucleotides are TGTGCCAGCAGTTACTCGTTGATAGACTACGAGCAGTACTTC.

The V gene is TRBV30, the J gene TRBJ2-7; tentatively, D is TRBD1 (6 bases). The germline V gene encodes CDR1 GTSNPN and CDR2 SVGIG (reference sequence). Deletions cut 2 bases from V and 2 bases from J, with 13 bases between. This CDR3 contains 14 residues. The CDR3 spells CAWSKETGAYEQYF. CDR3 nucleotide sequence: TGTGCCTGGAGTAAAGAGACAGGAGCCTACGAGCAGTACTTC.

This chain connects TRBV6-6 to TRBJ1-6; 7 nucleotides line up with TRBD1. The V and J ends lost 1 base and 6 bases, in that order; junction bases with no gene match: 3. Germline V lookup: CDR1 MNHNY, CDR2 SVGAGI (reference sequence). CDR3 length equals 15 residues. CDR3: CASSYLEGANSPLHF. CDR3 nucleotides: TGTGCCAGCAGTTACTTAGAGGGGGCTAATTCACCCCTCCACTTT.

The chain couples TRBV7-9 to TRBJ1-2; 9 bases are a match to TRBD1. The germline V gene has CDR1 SEHNR and CDR2 FQNEAQ (reference sequence). The CDR3 length is 16 residues. V gave up 5 bases and J gave up 2 bases; unmatched junction bases: 9. In DNA form, the CDR3 reads TGTGCCAGCAGCCCCGCGGGGACAGGGCAGAACTATGGCTACACCTTC. Translating gives CASSPAGTGQNYGYTF. Using reference TRBV7-9 and TRBJ1-2 for the parts outside the CDR3, the full variable domain is DTGVSQNPRHKITKRGQNVTFRCDPISEHNRLYWYRQTLGQGPEFLTYFQNEAQLEKSRLLSDRFSAERPKGSFSTLEIQRTEQGDSAMYLCASSPAGTGQNYGYTFGSGTRLTVV.

The chain combines TRBV19 with TRBJ2-7; TRBD2 agrees at 12 bases. This CDR3 is 16 amino acids long. CDR1 is LNHDA, CDR2 SQIVND, per germline (reference sequence). V lost 4 bases and J lost 1; bases outside the gene matches: 5. CDR3 sequence reads: CASSTGLAGFSYEQYF. The DNA of the CDR3 is TGTGCCAGTAGTACCGGACTAGCGGGGTTTTCCTACGAGCAGTACTTC.

This clone occurred once. The rearrangement joins TRBV5-4 to TRBJ1-3; D might be TRBD1 (6 bases). This CDR3 comprises 14 residues. Germline CDR1 reads SGHNT; CDR2 reads YYREEE (reference sequence). The germline V and J ends were trimmed by 3 bases and 3 bases, with 10 bases remaining between them. The CDR3 sequence: CASSSDRFGNTIYF. DNA of the CDR3: TGTGCCAGCAGCTCGGACAGATTTGGAAACACCATATATTTT. Using reference TRBV5-4 and TRBJ1-3 for the parts outside the CDR3, the full variable domain is ETGVTQSPTHLIKTRGQQVTLRCSSQSGHNTVSWYQQALGQGPQFIFQYYREEENGRGNFPPRFSGLQFPNYSSELNVNALELDDSALYLCASSSDRFGNTIYFGEGSWLTVV.

The chain couples TRBV10-3 to TRBJ1-2; 8 bases align to TRBD1. The CDR3 spans 14 residues. The ends lost 10 bases at V and 1 base at J; junction bases unmatched: 8. The V gene's germline CDR1 is ENHRY and CDR2 SYGVKD. This chain's CDR3 is CATVGTGSNYGYTF. The CDR3 DNA reads as TGTGCCACCGTCGGGACAGGTAGTAACTATGGCTACACCTTC.